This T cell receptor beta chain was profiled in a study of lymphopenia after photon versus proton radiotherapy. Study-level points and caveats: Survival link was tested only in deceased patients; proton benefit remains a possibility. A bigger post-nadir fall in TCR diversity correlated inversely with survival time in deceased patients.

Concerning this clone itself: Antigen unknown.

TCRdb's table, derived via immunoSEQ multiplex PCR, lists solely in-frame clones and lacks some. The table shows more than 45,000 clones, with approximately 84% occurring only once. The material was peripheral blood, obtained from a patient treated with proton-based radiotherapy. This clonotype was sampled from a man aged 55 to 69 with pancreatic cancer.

This CDR3 reads CASSQDVWSPGANVLTF. As DNA, the CDR3 is TGCGCCAGCAGCCAAGATGTTTGGAGCCCTGGGGCCAACGTCCTGACTTTC. This rearrangement joins TRBV4-1 to TRBJ2-6; D gene ambiguous. Per germline, CDR1 MGHRA and CDR2 YSYEKL. Trimming stripped 0 bases from V and 2 bases from J, with 11 bases between. The CDR3 is made up of 17 amino acids.